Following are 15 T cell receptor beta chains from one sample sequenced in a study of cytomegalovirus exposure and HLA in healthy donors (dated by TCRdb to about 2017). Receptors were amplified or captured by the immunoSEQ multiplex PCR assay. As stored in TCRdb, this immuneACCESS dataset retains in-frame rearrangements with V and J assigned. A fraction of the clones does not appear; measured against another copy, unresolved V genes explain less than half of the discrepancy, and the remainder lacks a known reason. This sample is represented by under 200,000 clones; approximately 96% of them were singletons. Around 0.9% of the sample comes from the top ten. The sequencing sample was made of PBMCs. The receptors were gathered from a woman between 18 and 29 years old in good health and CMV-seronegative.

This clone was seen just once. The CDR3 DNA reads as TGTGCCAGCAGTTCGACTAGCGGTGGCGTTACGCAGTATTTT. It yields the protein CASSSTSGGVTQYF. This chain links TRBV2 with TRBJ2-3; 9 nucleotides agree with TRBD2. From germline, CDR1 is SNHLY and CDR2 FYNNEI. The CDR3 loop spans 14 amino acids. V lost 5 bases to trimming and J lost 8 bases; unmatched junction nucleotides: 8.

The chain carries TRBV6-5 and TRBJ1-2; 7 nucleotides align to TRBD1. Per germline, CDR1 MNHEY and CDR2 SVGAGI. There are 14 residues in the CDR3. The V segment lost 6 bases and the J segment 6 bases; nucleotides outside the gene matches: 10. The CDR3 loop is CASSPRRGPHGYTF. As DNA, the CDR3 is TGTGCCAGCAGCCCTAGGAGGGGGCCTCATGGCTACACCTTC.

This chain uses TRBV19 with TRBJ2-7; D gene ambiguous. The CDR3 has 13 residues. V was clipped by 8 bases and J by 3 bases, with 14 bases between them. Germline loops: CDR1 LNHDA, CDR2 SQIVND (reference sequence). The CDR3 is CASAPGQDYEQYF. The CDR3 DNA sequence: TGTGCCAGTGCACCGGGTCAAGACTACGAGCAGTACTTC.

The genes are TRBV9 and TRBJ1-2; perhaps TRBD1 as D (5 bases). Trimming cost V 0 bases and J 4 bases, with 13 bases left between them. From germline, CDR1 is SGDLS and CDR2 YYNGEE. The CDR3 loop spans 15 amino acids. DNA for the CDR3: TGTGCCAGCAGCGTAGCTCTCGGGCAGGGCTATGGCTACACCTTC. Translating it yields CASSVALGQGYGYTF.

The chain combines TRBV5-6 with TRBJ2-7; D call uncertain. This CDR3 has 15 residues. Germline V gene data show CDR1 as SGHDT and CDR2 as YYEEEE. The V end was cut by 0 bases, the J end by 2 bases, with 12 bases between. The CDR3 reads CASSLESRFAYEQYF. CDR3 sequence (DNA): TGTGCCAGCAGCTTGGAGTCGCGGTTTGCCTACGAGCAGTACTTC. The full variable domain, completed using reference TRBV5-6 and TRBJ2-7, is DAGVTQSPTHLIKTRGQQVTLRCSPKSGHDTVSWYQQALGQGPQFIFQYYEEEERQRGNFPDRFSGHQFPNYSSELNVNALLLGDSALYLCASSLESRFAYEQYFGPGTRLTVT.

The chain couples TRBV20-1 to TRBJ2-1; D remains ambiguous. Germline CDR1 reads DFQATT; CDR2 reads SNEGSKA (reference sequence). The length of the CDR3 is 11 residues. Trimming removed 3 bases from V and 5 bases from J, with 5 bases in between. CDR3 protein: CSASQNNEQFF. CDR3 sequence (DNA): TGCAGTGCTAGTCAGAACAATGAGCAGTTCTTC.

The CDR3 coding sequence is TGTGCCAGCAACCCGGGACAGACCTACGAGCAGTACTTC. As protein: CASNPGQTYEQYF. V gene TRBV7-9 combines with J gene TRBJ2-7; 7 bases are shared with TRBD1. This CDR3 contains 13 residues. The germline gives CDR1 SEHNR, CDR2 FQNEAQ (reference sequence). J gave up 2 bases and V 7 bases, and 5 bases lay outside the gene matches.

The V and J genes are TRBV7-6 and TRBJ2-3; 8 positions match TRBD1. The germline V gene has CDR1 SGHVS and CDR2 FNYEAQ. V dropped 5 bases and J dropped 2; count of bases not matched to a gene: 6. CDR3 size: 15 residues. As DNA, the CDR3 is TGTGCCAGCAGCCCTAGGGACAGGCCCACAGATACGCAGTATTTT. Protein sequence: CASSPRDRPTDTQYF.

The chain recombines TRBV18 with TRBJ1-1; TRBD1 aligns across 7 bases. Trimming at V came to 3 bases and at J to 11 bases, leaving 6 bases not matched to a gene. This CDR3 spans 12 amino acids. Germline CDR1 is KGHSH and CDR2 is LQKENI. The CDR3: CASSPRTGDAFF. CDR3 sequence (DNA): TGTGCCAGCTCACCCAGAACAGGGGACGCTTTCTTT.

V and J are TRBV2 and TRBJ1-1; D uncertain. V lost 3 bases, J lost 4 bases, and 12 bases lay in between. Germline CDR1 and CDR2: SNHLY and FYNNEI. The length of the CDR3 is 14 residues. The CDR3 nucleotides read TGTGCCAGCAGTGAGGTTAGGGCGGGCACTGAAGCTTTCTTT. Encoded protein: CASSEVRAGTEAFF. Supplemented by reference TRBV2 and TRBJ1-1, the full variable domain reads EPEVTQTPSHQVTQMGQEVILRCVPISNHLYFYWYRQILGQKVEFLVSFYNNEISEKSEIFDDQFSVERPDGSNFTLKIRSTKLEDSAMYFCASSEVRAGTEAFFGQGTRLTVV.

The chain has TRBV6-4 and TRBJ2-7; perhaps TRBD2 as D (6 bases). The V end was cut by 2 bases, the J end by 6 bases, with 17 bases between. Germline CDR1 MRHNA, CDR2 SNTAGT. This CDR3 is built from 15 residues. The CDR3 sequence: CASSDGRRRGGEQYF. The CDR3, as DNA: TGTGCCAGCAGTGACGGGAGGCGCAGAGGCGGCGAGCAGTACTTC.

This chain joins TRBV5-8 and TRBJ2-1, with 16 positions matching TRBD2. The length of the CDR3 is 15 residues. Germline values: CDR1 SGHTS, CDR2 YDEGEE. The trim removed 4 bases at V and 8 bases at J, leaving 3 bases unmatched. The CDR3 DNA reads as TGTGCCAGCAGCCGAGGGACTAGCGGGGGGGATGAGCAGTTCTTC. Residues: CASSRGTSGGDEQFF.

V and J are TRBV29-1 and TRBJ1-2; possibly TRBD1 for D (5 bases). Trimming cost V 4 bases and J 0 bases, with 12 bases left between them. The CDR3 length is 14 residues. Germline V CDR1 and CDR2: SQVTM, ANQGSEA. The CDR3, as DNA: TGCAGCGTTGGTGGGACTCCTCCTAACTATGGCTACACCTTC. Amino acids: CSVGGTPPNYGYTF.

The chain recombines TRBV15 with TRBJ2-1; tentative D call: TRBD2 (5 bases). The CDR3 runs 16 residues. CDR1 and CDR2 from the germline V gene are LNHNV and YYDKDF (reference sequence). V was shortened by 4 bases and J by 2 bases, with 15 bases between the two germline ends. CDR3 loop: CATSNYRGSTYNEQFF. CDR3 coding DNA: TGTGCCACCAGCAATTATCGGGGTAGCACCTACAATGAGCAGTTCTTC.

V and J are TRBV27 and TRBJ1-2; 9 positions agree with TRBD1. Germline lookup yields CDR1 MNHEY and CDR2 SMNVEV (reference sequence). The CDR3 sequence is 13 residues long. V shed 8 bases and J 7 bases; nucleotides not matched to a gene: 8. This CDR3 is CASGGQGLFGYTF. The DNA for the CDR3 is TGTGCCAGCGGGGGACAGGGTCTATTTGGCTACACCTTC.